This T cell receptor beta chain was sequenced during a study of immune evolution from preneoplasia to lung adenocarcinoma. Assay: immunoSEQ multiplex PCR; the TCRdb copy retains only in-frame clones and omits some. The sample shows under 10,000 clones, about four fifths of them seen only once. V gave up 5 bases and J gave up 2 bases, with 2 bases separating them. Germline loops: CDR1 SGHTA, CDR2 FQGNSA. This CDR3 spans 11 amino acids. The sample consisted of FFPE adjacent normal lung tissue. This receptor was obtained from a person aged 60 to 85 with lung adenocarcinoma. The chain employs TRBV7-2 and TRBJ2-3; D is uncertain. The CDR3 bases are TGTGCCAGCAGCCTCACAGATACGCAGTATTTT. The encoded protein is CASSLTDTQYF.